One sample yielded the 17 T cell receptor beta chains listed below, sequenced in a study of T cells of healthy individuals. One entry per CDR3 protein, called by TCRdb with MiXCR from the 5' RACE reads. In the table there are about 96,000 distinct CDR3 sequences, roughly 18% of which are singletons. These receptors all come from a human donor in good health.

This clonotype was picked up a small number of times. This chain joins TRBV7-9 and TRBJ2-3, with TRBD1 identical over 8 bases. CDR1 SEHNR and CDR2 FQNEAQ come from the germline V gene (reference sequence). The CDR3 totals 15 residues. Germline trimming cut 4 bases from V and 2 bases from J; bases unmatched to any gene: 5. Here the CDR3 reads CASSSRDRYTDTQYF. The CDR3 DNA reads TGTGCCAGCAGCTCACGGGACAGGTACACAGATACGCAGTATTTT.

This clonotype was counted between two and nine times. The chain has TRBV28 and TRBJ2-2; D gene uncertain. Trimming took 6 bases from V and 7 from J, leaving 9 bases between them. The CDR3 consists of 12 residues. The germline V gene encodes CDR1 MDHEN and CDR2 SYDVKM. The CDR3 is CASSPWGGELFF. For the CDR3, the DNA is TGTGCCAGCAGCCCCTGGGGCGGGGAGCTGTTTTTT.

This clonotype was observed many times. The J gene is TRBJ1-1, the V gene TRBV4-3; D remains ambiguous. Trimming removed 0 bases from V and 4 bases from J, with 15 bases in between. The CDR3 extends over 16 amino acids. CDR1 is LGHNA and CDR2 is YSLEER in the germline V gene. As DNA, the CDR3 is TGCGCCAGCAGCCAAGATTATCCCCGATGGGGCACTGAAGCTTTCTTT. This encodes CASSQDYPRWGTEAFF.

The chain carries TRBV20-1 and TRBJ2-3; D gene ambiguous. V lost 6 bases, J lost 4 bases, and 14 bases lay in between. Germline CDR1 reads DFQATT; CDR2 reads SNEGSKA (reference sequence). The CDR3 sequence is 13 residues long. The CDR3 region is CSAVLDAADTQYF. As DNA, the CDR3 is TGCAGTGCGGTATTAGACGCGGCAGATACGCAGTATTTT.

In regard to this clonotype: An end of the junction does not agree with germline; a read error may underlie this. J is TRBJ1-1 and V is TRBV13; D gene unclear. The V gene's germline CDR1 is PRHDT and CDR2 FYEKMQ (reference sequence). The CDR3 totals 14 residues. The CDR3 reads CASSLPWTNNEAFF. The CDR3, as DNA: TGTGCCAGCAGTCTGCCTTGGACCAACAATGAAGCTTTCTTT.

This clonotype was detected only a few times. The V gene is TRBV28, the J gene TRBJ2-7; the match to TRBD1 covers 11 bases. The CDR3 is 15 residues long. Germline assignment: CDR1 MDHEN and CDR2 SYDVKM. Trimming removed 6 bases from V and 6 bases from J; junction bases left unmatched: 10. The CDR3, as DNA: TGTGCCAGCAGCCATTCCGGGACAGGGGGTGGCGAGCAGTACTTC. Its protein product is CASSHSGTGGGEQYF.

The J gene is TRBJ2-3, the V gene TRBV6-1; 11 bases map to TRBD2. This CDR3 is 14 amino acids long. V shed 8 bases, J shed 5 bases, and the junction held 6 bases outside the gene matches. Germline V gives CDR1 MNHNS, CDR2 SASEGT. This chain's CDR3 is CASVVLAGEDTQYF. CDR3 DNA sequence: TGTGCCAGCGTAGTACTAGCGGGAGAAGATACGCAGTATTTT.

This clonotype was detected ten times or more. The chain joins TRBV20-1 to TRBJ1-2; no definite D call. The germline V gene has CDR1 DFQATT and CDR2 SNEGSKA (reference sequence). The length of the CDR3 is 12 residues. Trimming removed 3 bases at V and 7 bases at J, with 12 bases between. CDR3 region: CSASAFALGYTF. The CDR3 DNA reads TGCAGTGCTAGCGCCTTCGCCCTTGGCTACACCTTC.

The chain couples TRBV28 to TRBJ2-7; 10 bases match TRBD2. The CDR3 covers 15 residues. The J segment lost 4 bases and the V segment lost 8 bases, leaving 11 bases of the junction unmatched. CDR1 is MDHEN, CDR2 SYDVKM, per germline. The CDR3 DNA reads TGTGCCAGCTCATCACCGGGACTAGCGAGATACGAGCAGTACTTC. Translating gives CASSSPGLARYEQYF.

This clonotype appeared a few times. This chain uses TRBV6-1 with TRBJ1-4, with D unresolved. In germline, CDR1 is MNHNS, CDR2 SASEGT. The CDR3 contains 15 residues. Trimming removed 6 bases from V and 1 base from J, with 12 bases in between. Written as DNA, the CDR3 is TGTGCCAGCAGCGACATTATAGGAACTAATGAAAAACTGTTTTTT. Its protein is CASSDIIGTNEKLFF.

This clonotype was seen a few times. The chain recombines TRBV7-6 with TRBJ2-7, with D possibly matching TRBD2 (6 bases). Trimming removed 4 bases at V and 3 bases at J, with 13 bases between. The CDR3 contains 14 residues. Germline V gene data show CDR1 as SGHVS and CDR2 as FNYEAQ. The CDR3 DNA reads TGTGCCAGCAGCTCCCGGGACTCCTTCTACGAGCAGTACTTC. It specifies CASSSRDSFYEQYF.

This clonotype was detected ten times or more. This chain joins TRBV6-5 and TRBJ2-7; D is possibly TRBD1 (5 bases). The CDR3 loop spans 12 amino acids. Germline assignment: CDR1 MNHEY and CDR2 SVGAGI. Trimming removed 5 bases from V and 5 bases from J, with 10 bases in between. The CDR3 nucleotides are TGTGCCAGCAGTCCCAGGGCCCACGAGCAGTACTTC. The encoded protein is CASSPRAHEQYF.

The J gene is TRBJ2-5, the V gene TRBV28; weak D call: TRBD2 (6 bases). Germline CDR1 is MDHEN and CDR2 is SYDVKM. The CDR3 is 16 residues long. V was clipped by 3 bases and J by 1 base, with 15 bases between them. CDR3: CASSFWRGTGQETQYF. The CDR3 bases are TGTGCCAGCAGTTTTTGGCGGGGAACAGGCCAAGAGACCCAGTACTTC.

This clonotype was observed a handful of times. V is TRBV7-9 and J is TRBJ1-3; 9 nucleotides agree with TRBD1. CDR3 size: 14 residues. Germline CDR1 and CDR2: SEHNR and FQNEAQ (reference sequence). V dropped 4 bases and J dropped 5; count of bases not matched to a gene: 3. CDR3 bases: TGTGCCAGCAGCTCGGACAGGGGCAGAAACACCATATATTTT. It specifies CASSSDRGRNTIYF. Using reference TRBV7-9 and TRBJ1-3 for the parts outside the CDR3, the full variable domain is DTGVSQNPRHKITKRGQNVTFRCDPISEHNRLYWYRQTLGQGPEFLTYFQNEAQLEKSRLLSDRFSAERPKGSFSTLEIQRTEQGDSAMYLCASSSDRGRNTIYFGEGSWLTVV.

The chain employs TRBV2 and TRBJ2-3; D gene uncertain. The CDR3 contains 13 residues. Germline loops: CDR1 SNHLY, CDR2 FYNNEI. V was clipped by 1 base and J by 6 bases, with 8 bases between them. The CDR3 loop reads CASSEVEDDTQYF. The CDR3 DNA is TGTGCCAGCAGTGAAGTGGAAGATGATACGCAGTATTTT.

This clonotype appeared many times. The chain uses TRBV13 and TRBJ1-3, with TRBD1 matching over 8 bases. This CDR3 spans 15 amino acids. The V segment lost 8 bases and the J segment 4 bases; nucleotides outside the gene matches: 10. Germline values: CDR1 PRHDT, CDR2 FYEKMQ (reference sequence). Written as DNA, the CDR3 is TGTGCCAGCTCGAGAACTGGGGACAGGGGAAACACCATATATTTT. Translated: CASSRTGDRGNTIYF.

This clonotype was recorded at least ten times. CDR3 sequence: CASSQIGGQYNEQFF. DNA for the CDR3: TGTGCCAGCAGCCAGATCGGGGGACAATACAATGAGCAGTTCTTC. This chain joins TRBV3-1 and TRBJ2-1, with D perhaps assigned TRBD1 or TRBD2 (6 bases each). V lost 3 bases, J lost 4 bases, and 13 bases lay in between. Looked up from germline, CDR1 is LGHDT and CDR2 is YNNKEL (reference sequence). The CDR3 runs 15 residues.